This T cell receptor (beta chain) was captured in a study of T-cell reconstitution after alpha-beta-depleted transplantation in children. Broader study findings: There were reportedly several hundred expanded graft clones from which alpha-beta T cells came about two months after transplant. Surviving recipient T cells and thymic progenitors produced the high day-60 TCRbeta diversity seen in some patients. The main origin of T-cell counts and diversity one year after transplant was newly produced T cells.

V trimming: 3 bases; J trimming: 6 bases; junction bases outside the gene matches: 8. The CDR3 consists of 15 residues. Germline CDR1 reads MDHEN; CDR2 reads SYDVKM. Unique molecular identifiers tagged the TCRbeta library. TCRdb analysed the PCR reads with MiXCR anew, one entry per CDR3 protein. The profile shows 780,000 or so distinct CDR3 sequences, roughly 15% of them singletons. As concerns this clonotype: The target antigen is unknown.

Sequenced material: PBMCs, mostly from graft donor cells, taken 360 days after TCRalphabeta/CD19-depleted stem cell transplant. This receptor was identified in a male patient younger than 18 who had a stem cell transplant for acute lymphoblastic leukemia, so the T cells may come from the graft donor. This chain uses TRBV28 with TRBJ2-3, with TRBD2 identical over 8 bases. CDR3 residues: CASSFRGLVRDTQYF. The CDR3 DNA sequence: TGTGCCAGCAGTTTCAGGGGACTAGTACGCGATACGCAGTATTTT.